The 4 T cell receptor beta chains reported below all come from one sample, sequenced in a study of T cell responses to AZD1222 COVID-19 vaccine. Sequencing used immunoSEQ multiplex PCR; TCRdb keeps in-frame clones, though not all of them. The sample holds 100,000 to 150,000 clones, about 87% seen once. Here the sequenced sample was peripheral blood, taken on day 0 of AZD1222 vaccination. These receptors all come from an adult in good health.

The chain carries TRBV7-2 and TRBJ2-2; TRBD2 matches at 13 bases. The junction had 6 bases not matched to a gene; V was cut back by 6 bases and J by 8 bases. Germline CDR1 reads SGHTA; CDR2 reads FQGNSA. The CDR3 is made up of 15 amino acids. DNA of the CDR3: TGTGCCAGCAGTCCGGGACTAGCGGGAACTGGGGAGCTGTTTTTT. This encodes CASSPGLAGTGELFF. Based on the CDR3 plus reference TRBV7-2 and TRBJ2-2, the full variable domain is GAGVSQSPSNKVTEKGKDVELRCDPISGHTALYWYRQSLGQGLEFLIYFQGNSAPDKSGLPSDRFSAERTGGSVSTLTIQRTQQEDSAVYLCASSPGLAGTGELFFGEGSRLTVL.

This sequence joins TRBV2 and TRBJ2-5; D uncertain. The CDR3 contains 10 residues. CDR1 and CDR2 (germline): SNHLY, FYNNEI. V was shortened by 8 bases and J by 3 bases, with 4 bases between the two germline ends. CDR3 region: CASGEETQYF. CDR3 in DNA: TGTGCCAGCGGGGAAGAGACCCAGTACTTC.

The CDR3 region has the DNA TGCGCCAGCAACCCGAATGGGGACAGGAACACTGAAGCTTTCTTT. The encoded protein is CASNPNGDRNTEAFF. The chain uses TRBV5-1 and TRBJ1-1, with TRBD1 matching over 7 bases. The CDR3 consists of 15 residues. The trim removed 6 bases at V and 1 base at J, leaving 9 bases unmatched. Germline assignment: CDR1 SGHRS and CDR2 YFSETQ.

This clone has a single count. The V and J genes are TRBV5-1 and TRBJ1-1, with 10 bases identical to TRBD1. After removal of 5 bases from V and 2 bases from J, the junction contained 15 bases not matched to a gene. Germline-derived CDR1 and CDR2 are SGHRS and YFSETQ. CDR3 length: 18 amino acids. The DNA of the CDR3 is TGCGCCAGCAGACCTCAAACGGGACAGGGGAGGAGAAACACTGAAGCTTTCTTT. This translates into CASRPQTGQGRRNTEAFF.